This T cell receptor (beta chain) was found in a study of response to subunit inactivated influenza vaccine. Broader study findings: Every seasonal influenza vaccination brings in few new T cells, the authors suggested.

The germline V gene has CDR1 SGHDT and CDR2 YYEEEE. The CDR3 is 19 residues long. The V segment lost 4 bases and the J segment 4 bases; nucleotides outside the gene matches: 16. This clonotype has just a few counts. Its antigen remains unknown. TCRdb redid the calling of the RT-PCR reads with MiXCR, one entry per CDR3 protein. The data hold about 700,000 distinct CDR3 sequences, with approximately 14% observed a single time. The receptor's source is a middle-aged man who received an inactivated influenza vaccine. The sample in question was PBMCs from blood, obtained 14 days before vaccination. The chain links TRBV5-6 to TRBJ2-1; 11 bases are a match to TRBD2. This chain's CDR3 is CASSPPRLAGGPAYNEQFF. In nucleotides, the CDR3 is TGTGCCAGCAGCCCCCCGCGATTAGCGGGGGGGCCCGCTTACAATGAGCAGTTCTTC.